This T cell receptor (beta chain) was recorded in a study of regulatory T cells in long-lasting Graves disease. Study-wide results and caveats: TCR diversity was lower in persistent Graves' patients than in newly diagnosed ones. TRBV28, TRBJ1-2 and TRBJ2-5 emerged as the favored segments in persistent disease.

The CDR3 sequence is 17 residues long. Trimming stripped 2 bases from V and 6 bases from J, with 22 bases between. Germline CDR1 is MNHEY and CDR2 is SMNVEV (reference sequence). This clonotype was observed many times. What it binds is not known. Stated time point: newly diagnosed GD, antithyroid drugs for less than 3 months. Making the TCR library involved RNA that had been extracted from PBMCs. The TCR beta library used iRepertoire HTBI primers with Arm-PCR amplification of CDR3. Using its own MiXCR run on the multiplex PCR reads, TCRdb lists one record per CDR3 protein. The repertoire includes about 500,000 distinct CDR3 sequences, approximately 12% of them detected once, and 8.9% sits in the top ten. These sequences were also reported in another study, on T cells in Graves' hyperthyroidism and ophthalmopathy. Per that study: A first-round RT-PCR of the TCR CDR3 used the HTBI primer set.

This TCR came from a woman under 40 with Graves disease. Sample: peripheral blood mononuclear cells (PBMCs), taken at new diagnosis, from a patient treated with antithyroid drugs. This rearrangement joins TRBV27 to TRBJ1-1, with D tentatively TRBD1 (6 bases). CDR3 residues: CASSLILGTGASSEAFF. Written as DNA, the CDR3 is TGTGCCAGCAGTTTAATTTTGGGTACGGGGGCTTCTTCTGAAGCTTTCTTT.